This T cell receptor beta chain was recovered during a study of shared clonotypes between healthy human individuals. Overall study context: For every donor, three CD4 naive, three CD4 memory, two CD8 naive and one CD8 memory plates were used.

Study observations and caveats: Rarefaction indicated that sorted-subset sequencing remained incomplete although depth was large.

A word on this clone: Its specificity is unknown.

V lost 1 base and J lost 5, with 12 bases in between. This CDR3 has 15 residues. From germline, CDR1 is SGHTA and CDR2 FQGTGA. CD45RO-negative cells were positively selected for CCR7, leaving out terminally differentiated effector memory CD45RA+ cells. Running of the assay took place at deep level. Sequencing used immunoSEQ multiplex PCR; TCRdb keeps in-frame clones, though not all of them. The repertoire holds approximately 1.9 million clones, with about 93% as singletons. The chain carries TRBV7-3 and TRBJ2-1; maybe TRBD2 (6 bases). The receptor was derived from a young man in good health. Some clones in this sample may be carry-over from other donors' samples. Material: naive CD8+ T cells from PBMCs. The chain's CDR3 is CASSLMGGANNEQFF. CDR3 sequence (DNA): TGTGCCAGCAGCTTAATGGGGGGAGCCAACAATGAGCAGTTCTTC.